The T cell receptor (beta chain) described here comes from a study of T cell repertoires in cytomegalovirus infection. This clonotype was counted only a few times. The antigen is not known. TCRdb fed the reads into MiXCR, producing one record per CDR3 protein. The sample lists about 770,000 distinct CDR3 sequences, 25% to 35% occurring once. Germline CDR1 and CDR2: MNHNS and SASEGT. With 7 bases removed from V and 7 bases from J, the gap between germline ends came to 20 bases. The CDR3 length is 15 residues. The J gene is TRBJ1-5, the V gene TRBV6-1; D unclear. The origin of this receptor is a human donor in good health (CMV status not recorded). Some clones in this sample may be carry-over from other donors' samples. The sample was cultured CD8+ T cells from PBMCs, taken from culture after CMV antigen stimulation. The CDR3 sequence is CASMQTAILEQPQHF. The CDR3 bases are TGTGCCAGCATGCAGACCGCCATCCTAGAGCAGCCCCAGCATTTT.